The 24 T cell receptor beta chains listed next were all sequenced from one sample in a study of radiation and T cells in renal cell carcinoma (TCRdb year 2020). Interpreted using the paper, the time point label stands for: blood 4 weeks post-SBRT, at nephrectomy. In light of the paper, this sample's treatment or condition label describes: 15 Gy SBRT to primary tumor, nephrectomy 4 weeks later. Library preparation used the immunoSEQ multiplex PCR assay. TCRdb provides this immuneACCESS table in a form limited to in-frame rearrangements. Some clones are lacking; in checked studies, under half of them reflect an unresolved V gene, and why the rest are absent is not known. The table for this sample lists 75,000 to 95,000 clones; 85% of them were counted only once. The ten largest clones add up to approximately 8.6% of the sample. The sample in question was blood, obtained from a patient whose treatment included radiotherapy and nephrectomy. The receptors here all came from a man aged 50-59 years with renal cell carcinoma.

This chain joins TRBV25-1 and TRBJ2-3; D perhaps matches TRBD1 (5 bases). CDR1 and CDR2 from the germline V gene are MGHDK and SYGVNS. The CDR3 has 16 amino acids. Trimming removed 1 base at V and 0 bases at J, with 11 bases between. CDR3 DNA sequence: TGTGCCAGCAGTGAATCCCCTGGGGCTAGCACAGATACGCAGTATTTT. Translated, it gives CASSESPGASTDTQYF.

The chain uses TRBV30 and TRBJ1-2; D unclear. Germline CDR1 and CDR2: GTSNPN and SVGIG (reference sequence). V was shortened by 5 bases and J by 6 bases, with 19 bases between the two germline ends. The CDR3 sequence is 14 residues long. CDR3 nucleotide sequence: TGTGCCTGGCAAAGAGTTATCGACACGAATGGCTACACCTTC. Its protein is CAWQRVIDTNGYTF.

The CDR3 is CASRQLAGALNIQYF. CDR3 nucleotide sequence: TGCGCCAGCAGACAACTAGCGGGAGCCCTAAACATTCAGTACTTC. The genes are TRBV5-1 and TRBJ2-4, with TRBD2 matching over 11 bases. CDR1 and CDR2 (germline): SGHRS, YFSETQ. The CDR3 runs to 15 residues. V trimming: 5 bases; J trimming: 6 bases; junction bases outside the gene matches: 7.

J is TRBJ2-7 and V is TRBV1; TRBD2, the table's D call, lacks a check against the DNA. TRBV1 is a pseudogene. The CDR3 runs 16 residues. The CDR3 protein is CTSSQTGDPEGYEQYF. CDR3 bases: TGCACCAGCAGCCAAACGGGAGACCCGGAGGGTTACGAGCAGTACTTC.

This chain joins TRBV29-1 and TRBJ2-1; D remains ambiguous. CDR3 length: 12 residues. Trimming cost V 4 bases and J 9 bases, with 13 bases left between them. Germline V gene sequence: CDR1 SQVTM, CDR2 ANQGSEA. The CDR3 spells CSVGDHPGEQFF. CDR3 bases: TGCAGCGTTGGGGATCACCCGGGTGAGCAGTTCTTC.

This clone was recorded a few times. V gene TRBV4-2 combines with J gene TRBJ2-1, with D perhaps assigned TRBD1 or TRBD2 (6 bases each). This CDR3 has 13 residues. Trimming removed 9 bases from V and 3 bases from J, with 12 bases in between. The germline V gene has CDR1 LGHNA and CDR2 YNFKEQ. Here the CDR3 reads CASSGGYYNEQFF. The CDR3 DNA sequence: TGTGCCAGTTCCGGGGGCTACTACAATGAGCAGTTCTTC.

V is TRBV5-1 and J is TRBJ2-7; D may match TRBD1 or TRBD2 (6 bases each). The germline V gene encodes CDR1 SGHRS and CDR2 YFSETQ. V was pared by 5 bases and J by 3 bases, with 12 bases between. This CDR3 has 13 amino acids. The CDR3 reads CASRGGINYEQYF. The DNA for the CDR3 is TGCGCCAGCAGAGGGGGGATTAACTACGAGCAGTACTTC.

The chain joins TRBV7-3 to TRBJ2-2; D might be TRBD1 or TRBD2, each matching 5 bases. Looked up from germline, CDR1 is SGHTA and CDR2 is FQGTGA. The length of the CDR3 is 14 residues. V was clipped by 5 bases and J by 4 bases, with 11 bases between them. The CDR3 DNA follows: TGTGCCAGCAGCCCAGGGACCGGCACCGGGGAGCTGTTTTTT. Its protein product is CASSPGTGTGELFF.

The chain has TRBV18 and TRBJ1-3, with 8 bases fitting TRBD1. Germline V lookup: CDR1 KGHSH, CDR2 LQKENI. J gave up 2 bases and V 4 bases, and 13 bases lay outside the gene matches. The CDR3 is 18 amino acids. The CDR3 nucleotides are TGTGCCAGCTCACTCACAGGGGGATCCGACATCGCTGGAAACACCATATATTTT. It specifies CASSLTGGSDIAGNTIYF.

The chain carries TRBV2 and TRBJ2-7, with TRBD2 identical over 11 bases. CDR1 SNHLY and CDR2 FYNNEI come from the germline V gene. Losses at the gene ends were 6 bases for V and 6 bases for J; bases not matched to a gene: 4. The CDR3 totals 13 residues. For the CDR3, the DNA is TGTGCCAGCAGAGCCGGGACTAGCGGCGAGCAGTACTTC. It codes for CASRAGTSGEQYF.

The V call is TRBV7-3, the J call TRBJ2-7, with a possible D match to TRBD2 (5 bases). The V gene's germline CDR1 is SGHTA and CDR2 FQGTGA. The CDR3 covers 13 residues. V was clipped by 5 bases and J by 7 bases, with 15 bases between them. The CDR3 coding sequence is TGTGCCAGCAGCGCCCAGGACCGGGGAGAGCAGTACTTC. Amino acids: CASSAQDRGEQYF. Complete variable domain (other parts from reference TRBV7-3 and TRBJ2-7): GAGVSQTPSNKVTEKGKYVELRCDPISGHTALYWYRQSLGQGPEFLIYFQGTGAADDSGLPNDRFFAVRPEGSVSTLKIQRTERGDSAVYLCASSAQDRGEQYFGPGTRLTVT.

The chain combines TRBV27 with TRBJ2-1; TRBD1 matches at 9 bases. CDR3 length: 14 amino acids. Germline CDR1 MNHEY, CDR2 SMNVEV (reference sequence). J was trimmed by 10 bases and V by 5 bases; bases with no gene match: 9. This CDR3 reads CASSTGTGIGEQFF. The CDR3 coding sequence is TGTGCCAGCAGTACCGGGACAGGGATCGGAGAGCAGTTCTTC.

V usage is TRBV6-5 and J usage is TRBJ2-5, with a weak D call TRBD1 (5 bases). This CDR3 is built from 13 residues. The germline V gene has CDR1 MNHEY and CDR2 SVGAGI. Trimming pared 10 bases from V and 2 bases from J, leaving 14 bases between. CDR3 sequence reads: CATRPTVQETQYF. The CDR3 DNA sequence: TGTGCCACACGACCGACAGTACAAGAGACCCAGTACTTC.

The V and J genes are TRBV7-2 and TRBJ2-2; possibly TRBD1 for D (6 bases). The CDR3 is 15 amino acids. The germline V gene has CDR1 SGHTA and CDR2 FQGNSA. With 5 bases removed from V and 5 bases from J, the gap between germline ends came to 15 bases. The CDR3 protein is CASSVDRRMTGELFF. CDR3 coding DNA: TGTGCCAGCAGCGTCGACAGGAGGATGACCGGGGAGCTGTTTTTT.

CDR3 protein: CASSEVGGKETQYF. Written as DNA, the CDR3 is TGTGCCAGCAGTGAGGTTGGGGGAAAAGAGACCCAGTACTTC. The chain links TRBV6-1 to TRBJ2-5; D tentatively fits TRBD1 or TRBD2 (5 bases each). CDR1 is MNHNS and CDR2 is SASEGT in the germline V gene. The CDR3 totals 14 residues. V was clipped by 3 bases and J by 3 bases, with 11 bases between them.

This sequence joins TRBV2 and TRBJ2-1, with D possibly matching TRBD2 (6 bases). The V end was cut by 7 bases, the J end by 6 bases, with 13 bases between. Germline lookup yields CDR1 SNHLY and CDR2 FYNNEI. The CDR3 is 13 residues long. The chain's CDR3 is CASIGTGGNEQFF. The CDR3 region has the DNA TGTGCCAGCATTGGGACTGGAGGCAATGAGCAGTTCTTC. The full variable domain, its missing parts supplied by reference TRBV2 and TRBJ2-1, is EPEVTQTPSHQVTQMGQEVILRCVPISNHLYFYWYRQILGQKVEFLVSFYNNEISEKSEIFDDQFSVERPDGSNFTLKIRSTKLEDSAMYFCASIGTGGNEQFFGPGTRLTVL.

The CDR3 reads CASTRWDEQYF. DNA for the CDR3: TGTGCCAGCACCAGGTGGGACGAGCAGTACTTC. This chain links TRBV28 with TRBJ2-7; D is unclear. This CDR3 contains 11 residues. Trimming removed 7 bases at V and 5 bases at J, with 9 bases between. Germline V gene sequence: CDR1 MDHEN, CDR2 SYDVKM.

CDR3: CASSLSISGNGDSPLHF. The CDR3 DNA reads as TGCGCCAGCAGCTTGTCGATTTCGGGAAATGGGGATTCACCCCTCCACTTT. The chain has TRBV5-1 and TRBJ1-6; no reliable D call. The CDR3 runs to 17 residues. The germline V gene has CDR1 SGHRS and CDR2 YFSETQ. V gave up 1 base and J gave up 8 bases, with 19 bases separating them.

The chain is built from TRBV11-3 and TRBJ2-7, with 7 bases that match TRBD1. V trimming: 4 bases; J trimming: 0 bases; junction bases outside the gene matches: 3. The CDR3 sequence is 14 residues long. The V gene's germline CDR1 is SGHNT and CDR2 YENEEA. The CDR3 spells CASSSGQSSYEQYF. CDR3 nucleotide sequence: TGTGCCAGCAGCTCGGGACAGAGCTCCTACGAGCAGTACTTC.

The genes are TRBV28 and TRBJ1-2; D is ambiguous. Germline-derived CDR1 and CDR2 are MDHEN and SYDVKM. The CDR3 is 12 residues long. V was cut by 4 bases and J by 3 bases, with 6 bases left in between. This CDR3 reads CASSWRHYGYTF. The CDR3 nucleotides read TGTGCCAGCAGTTGGCGCCACTATGGCTACACCTTC.

This clone has only a few counts. The rearrangement links TRBV29-1 to TRBJ2-1; weak D call: TRBD2 (6 bases). Trimming pared 8 bases from V and 7 bases from J, leaving 9 bases between. Germline assignment: CDR1 SQVTM and CDR2 ANQGSEA. The CDR3 has 10 amino acids. The CDR3 loop is CSLGGNEQFF. The DNA of the CDR3 is TGCAGCCTCGGAGGGAATGAGCAGTTCTTC.

The rearrangement joins TRBV7-8 to TRBJ2-1; 7 bases fit TRBD2. Per the germline V gene, CDR1 is SGHVS and CDR2 is FQNEAQ. The CDR3 is made up of 14 amino acids. Trimming cost V 0 bases and J 5 bases; bases outside gene matches: 1. The CDR3 reads CASSLAGGDNEQFF. The DNA of the CDR3 is TGTGCCAGCAGCTTAGCGGGAGGGGACAATGAGCAGTTCTTC.

This rearrangement joins TRBV7-2 to TRBJ1-1; D is perhaps TRBD1 (5 bases). The ends were cut back, 5 bases at V and 1 base at J, with 14 bases in the middle. This CDR3 has 15 amino acids. Germline values: CDR1 SGHTA, CDR2 FQGNSA. The CDR3 reads CASSITGTANTEAFF. CDR3 nucleotide sequence: TGTGCCAGCAGCATAACCGGGACGGCGAACACTGAAGCTTTCTTT.

The V gene is TRBV7-2, the J gene TRBJ1-2; D is undetermined. Trimming removed 7 bases from V and 7 bases from J, with 22 bases in between. The CDR3 contains 15 residues. Germline V gene data show CDR1 as SGHTA and CDR2 as FQGNSA. Here the CDR3 reads CASIISAASSLGYTF. CDR3 nucleotide sequence: TGTGCCAGCATCATCTCGGCGGCGTCGAGTCTTGGCTACACCTTC.